The source of this T cell receptor (beta chain) is a study of human T cells and chemical hapten exposure. Study-level information: DPC at 2% was the sensitizing agent, placed on roughly 2 cm by roughly 2 cm of upper inner arm skin. The study patch tested 0.01% DPC on the upper back and read results at 6 days.

Study results and limitations: Sensitization with DPC brought no change to TCRs above 1 in 1000 in frequency.

From the RACE reads, TCRdb called clonotypes with MiXCR, one entry per CDR3 protein. The table has around 99,000 distinct CDR3 sequences, 9.5% to 12% seen once; the top ten hold roughly 2%. In germline, CDR1 is DFQATT, CDR2 SNEGSKA (reference sequence). The V gene lost 0 bases and the J gene lost 7 bases, with 10 bases spanning the gap. The CDR3 consists of 13 residues. This clonotype came up a few times. What it binds is unknown. Time point here: patch test 2, 6 weeks after DPC sensitization. Treatment in this sample: therapeutic diphenylcyclopropenone sensitization with weekly scalp DPC. Each patch-test visit's blood sample preceded patch application.

This receptor was taken from a man aged 40-50 years with alopecia areata. Some clones in this sample may be carry-over from other donors' samples. The input for sequencing was whole blood, taken in connection with sensitization to the hapten diphenylcyclopropenone (DPC). The rearrangement links TRBV20-1 to TRBJ2-1; tentatively, D is TRBD1 or TRBD2 (6 bases each). CDR3 sequence (DNA): TGCAGTGCTAGAGAAGGGGGGCGGAATGAGCAGTTCTTC. Its translation is CSAREGGRNEQFF.